One and the same sample provided the 16 T cell receptor beta chains below, sequenced in a study of response to subunit inactivated influenza vaccine. One entry per CDR3 protein, called by TCRdb with MiXCR from the RT-PCR reads. The profile shows 400,000 to 550,000 distinct CDR3 sequences, 25% of them singletons. The sequencing used CD4+ T cells sorted from PBMCs, collected around 5 days after vaccination. The receptor set was obtained from a man aged 50 to 59 who received an inactivated influenza vaccine.

The V call is TRBV28, the J call TRBJ2-7; the D gene is possibly TRBD1 (6 bases). Trimming shortened V by 1 base and J by 2 bases, and 12 bases separated the two germline ends. The CDR3 has 15 amino acids. From germline, CDR1 is MDHEN and CDR2 SYDVKM. The CDR3 sequence: CASSLSLTGTYEQYF. The CDR3 nucleotides are TGTGCCAGCAGTTTATCGCTTACAGGGACCTACGAGCAGTACTTC.

The chain uses TRBV5-1 and TRBJ1-1; TRBD1 agrees at 8 bases. V gave up 2 bases and J gave up 3 bases; unmatched junction bases: 6. This CDR3 comprises 15 residues. The germline CDR1 and CDR2 sequences are SGHRS and YFSETQ. Written as DNA, the CDR3 is TGCGCCAGCAGCTTAGGACAGGGATGGGACACTGAAGCTTTCTTT. This gives the protein CASSLGQGWDTEAFF.

This clonotype has only a few counts. CDR3 in amino acids: CATSELQGDGKSNEQFF. The CDR3 nucleotides read TGTGCCACCAGTGAGCTCCAAGGGGACGGCAAAAGCAATGAGCAGTTCTTC. The rearrangement links TRBV24-1 to TRBJ2-1; D possibly uses TRBD1 or TRBD2 (5 bases each). V gave up 4 bases and J gave up 6 bases, with 21 bases separating them. Per germline, CDR1 KGHDR and CDR2 SFDVKD. This CDR3 spans 17 amino acids.

The chain links TRBV12-3 or TRBV12-4 to TRBJ2-3; 11 positions agree with TRBD2. V shed 3 bases, J shed 4 bases, and the junction held 3 bases outside the gene matches. This CDR3 contains 15 residues. DNA of the CDR3: TGTGCCAGCAGTTTCTCTAGCGGGAGGTCAGATACGCAGTATTTT. Its protein is CASSFSSGRSDTQYF.

This clonotype was seen a few times. This rearrangement joins TRBV5-5 to TRBJ2-2, with a possible D match to TRBD1 (6 bases). CDR1 and CDR2 (germline): SGHKS, YYEKEE (reference sequence). V lost 0 bases to trimming and J lost 3 bases, with 12 bases between them. The CDR3 has 16 amino acids. CDR3 in amino acids: CASSLASDRYTGELFF. The CDR3 coding sequence is TGTGCCAGCAGCTTGGCGTCGGACAGATACACCGGGGAGCTGTTTTTT.

This clonotype was detected a few times. The rearrangement uses TRBV10-3 and TRBJ1-5, with TRBD1 matching 9 bases. The CDR3 is 13 residues long. CDR1 is ENHRY, CDR2 SYGVKD, per germline. After removal of 5 bases from V and 7 bases from J, the junction contained 3 bases not matched to a gene. CDR3 amino acids: CAISRDREQPQHF. DNA of the CDR3: TGTGCCATCAGTAGGGACAGGGAACAGCCCCAGCATTTT.

In its sample, this clonotype was seen a few times. The chain uses TRBV30 and TRBJ1-2; maybe TRBD1 (5 bases). The CDR3 consists of 13 residues. V lost 3 bases to trimming and J lost 3 bases, with 11 bases between them. Germline CDR1 and CDR2: GTSNPN and SVGIG (reference sequence). For the CDR3, the DNA is TGTGCCTGGAGGGGCCCGACAGACTATGGCTACACCTTC. Its translation is CAWRGPTDYGYTF.

The chain links TRBV12-3 or TRBV12-4 to TRBJ2-5; TRBD1 might be the D (6 bases). With 6 bases removed from V and 1 base from J, the gap between germline ends came to 15 bases. This CDR3 spans 15 amino acids. The CDR3 sequence: CASRHSDRLQETQYF. The DNA of the CDR3 is TGTGCCAGCAGGCACTCTGACAGGCTCCAAGAGACCCAGTACTTC.

This clonotype was recorded a few times. The rearrangement links TRBV7-6 to TRBJ2-3; 8 nucleotides match TRBD2. There are 18 residues in the CDR3. The germline V gene has CDR1 SGHVS and CDR2 FNYEAQ. Losses at the gene ends were 5 bases for V and 1 base for J; bases not matched to a gene: 14. The CDR3 reads CASSVPGREVIGTDTQYF. The DNA for the CDR3 is TGTGCCAGCAGCGTACCGGGGCGGGAGGTTATTGGCACAGATACGCAGTATTTT.

This clonotype has a handful of counts. This chain connects TRBV20-1 to TRBJ2-7, with 9 bases that match TRBD1. CDR3 length: 16 amino acids. Losses at the gene ends were 5 bases for V and 5 bases for J; bases not matched to a gene: 16. Germline CDR1 reads DFQATT; CDR2 reads SNEGSKA (reference sequence). For the CDR3, the DNA is TGCAGTGCTCCCCTCTTCGGAACAGGGGGCTTGGACGAGCAGTACTTC. Translated: CSAPLFGTGGLDEQYF.

This clonotype has just a few counts. This chain joins TRBV5-1 and TRBJ2-7; D is uncertain. CDR3 size: 13 residues. V lost 5 bases to trimming and J lost 3 bases, with 12 bases between them. CDR1 and CDR2 (germline): SGHRS, YFSETQ. CDR3 in amino acids: CASRAGSFYEQYF. CDR3 DNA sequence: TGCGCCAGCAGGGCCGGGTCCTTCTACGAGCAGTACTTC.

V and J are TRBV20-1 and TRBJ2-7; D call uncertain. Germline CDR1 and CDR2: DFQATT and SNEGSKA (reference sequence). V gave up 1 base and J gave up 6 bases, with 13 bases separating them. This CDR3 is built from 13 residues. CDR3: CSARAGPLGEQYF. In DNA form, the CDR3 reads TGCAGTGCTAGAGCTGGGCCCTTGGGCGAGCAGTACTTC.

The chain couples TRBV20-1 to TRBJ1-5; the match to TRBD1 covers 8 bases. Germline-derived CDR1 and CDR2 are DFQATT and SNEGSKA (reference sequence). Trimming at V came to 6 bases and at J to 0 bases, leaving 4 bases not matched to a gene. This CDR3 contains 14 residues. CDR3 amino acids: CSARTGISNQPQHF. The CDR3 DNA sequence: TGCAGTGCAAGGACAGGGATTAGCAATCAGCCCCAGCATTTT.

The chain joins TRBV7-3 to TRBJ2-1; TRBD2 matches at 10 bases. This CDR3 contains 15 residues. The V segment lost 3 bases and the J segment 5 bases; nucleotides outside the gene matches: 4. Germline CDR1 SGHTA, CDR2 FQGTGA. CDR3 nucleotides: TGTGCCAGCAGCTTTGGGAGCGGGAGGGACAATGAGCAGTTCTTC. Its translation is CASSFGSGRDNEQFF.

This clonotype was picked up a small number of times. V is TRBV11-1 and J is TRBJ1-5, with D hard to call. Germline CDR1 and CDR2: SGHAT and FQDESV (reference sequence). There are 18 residues in the CDR3. With 1 base removed from V and 0 bases from J, the gap between germline ends came to 16 bases. CDR3 coding DNA: TGTGCCAGCAGCTTAGTCGGGAAGGAACTACTTAGCAATCAGCCCCAGCATTTT. Translated, it gives CASSLVGKELLSNQPQHF. The whole variable domain, filled in from reference TRBV11-1 and TRBJ1-5, reads EAEVAQSPRYKITEKSQAVAFWCDPISGHATLYWYRQILGQGPELLVQFQDESVVDDSQLPKDRFSAERLKGVDSTLKIQPAELGDSAMYLCASSLVGKELLSNQPQHFGDGTRLSIL.

This clonotype has only a few counts. V usage is TRBV5-5 and J usage is TRBJ2-7, with 12 bases identical to TRBD1. Germline lookup yields CDR1 SGHKS and CDR2 YYEKEE (reference sequence). The CDR3 covers 16 residues. J gave up 6 bases and V 4 bases, and 11 bases lay outside the gene matches. The CDR3 region has the DNA TGTGCCAGCAGCCGCAGGAAGGGACAGGGGGCTGGCGAGCAGTACTTC. Translating gives CASSRRKGQGAGEQYF.